This T cell receptor beta chain was captured by sequencing in a study of cytomegalovirus exposure and HLA in healthy donors. Study conclusions and caveats: TCR association rates varied by HLA locus in a later analysis, with DRB1 highest and HLA-C lowest. Previous analysis showed most TCR beta V segments were productive about 87% or about 30% of the time. Analysis was performed later, and it showed HLA-associated TCR beta chains to be more clonally expanded than equally common others.

A remark on this clone: Its specificity is unknown.

In germline, CDR1 is MDHEN, CDR2 SYDVKM. The CDR3 spans 18 residues. V lost 3 bases and J 0 bases, leaving 19 bases between the germline ends. Researchers ran the PCR with 60 Vbeta and 13 Jbeta primers. Authors' analysis steps: Later, an analysis found about 83 million unique TCR beta chains, and 9.5 million to 11 million of these were shared. TCRdb's table, derived via immunoSEQ multiplex PCR, lists solely in-frame clones and lacks some. That table supplies the V and J calls and clone size; D and trimming were determined from the DNA. This sample has 130,000 to 150,000 clones, with around three quarters found just once.

This clonotype was obtained from a woman in her thirties or forties in good health and CMV-seronegative. The sequencing sample was made of PBMCs. This rearrangement joins TRBV28 to TRBJ2-3; D unclear. The CDR3 reads CASSFPLYLNSSTDTQYF. CDR3 nucleotides: TGTGCCAGCAGTTTTCCCCTCTACCTAAACTCTAGCACAGATACGCAGTATTTT. The full variable domain, rest sourced from reference TRBV28 and TRBJ2-3, is DVKVTQSSRYLVKRTGEKVFLECVQDMDHENMFWYRQDPGLGLRLIYFSYDVKMKEKGDIPEGYSVSREKKERFSLILESASTNQTSMYLCASSFPLYLNSSTDTQYFGPGTRLTVL.